This T cell receptor (beta chain) was documented in a study of blood T cell repertoires in COVID-19 (TCRdb year 2020). Context from the whole study: Samples covering the acute and convalescent phases of COVID-19 were provided by collaborators in the United States, Italy and Spain. Sample metadata almost always included a de-identified subject ID, COVID-19 status, age in years and sex. The prospective study material was composed of cDNA or gDNA derived from T cells, B-cell-depleted T cells, or PBMCs. Subjects who had been exposed to COVID-19, were actively infected with it, or had recovered from it provided the deeply sampled blood TCRbeta repertoires that made up the dataset. The repertoires were made available in a free public database intended to serve as a resource for research on the immune response to SARS-CoV-2. HLA class I and class II types, where available, came from metadata supplied by the sample provider rather than from assay-based typing. Samples came from the ongoing ImmuneRACE study (first 160 participants) plus 1,254 subjects from 6 global collaborators. Study-wide findings and limitations: The amount of clinical and demographic metadata varied by source and participant and was provided uncurated.

Notes on this clone: It lacks a known antigen. No much larger clone exists at a distance of one base, and base qualities are not known.

Each collaborating institution followed its own protocols to collect whole blood in K2EDTA tubes. For TCRbeta analysis, collaborators shipped samples as frozen whole blood, isolated PBMCs, or DNA extracted from either of those sample types. The immunoSEQ Assay, a bias-controlled multiplex PCR, was used to amplify TCRbeta CDR3 regions from genomic DNA. Processing in the source paper ran as follows. The number of nucleated cells in each sample was estimated from the amplification of reference gene primers within the assay. To quantify the absolute abundance of each unique TCRbeta CDR3 rearrangement, sequence reads were collapsed and filtered. For each sample, productive Simpson clonality was calculated by taking the square root of Simpson's diversity index across productive rearrangements. TCRdb mirrors the immuneACCESS table, restricted to in-frame sequences. Some clones are absent from its copies; in checked studies, under half trace to an unresolved V gene, and the reason for the others is unknown. V and J calls and clone size are those listed in that table; D and trimming were worked out from the DNA. The sample table lists tens of thousands of clones, 70% to 85% of them with a count of one. Approximately 28% of the sample is in the top ten clones.

Including the terminal cysteine and phenylalanine, the CDR3 comprises 17 residues. Only the CDR3 portion is preserved as DNA: 51 bases, with reading frame beginning at the first base. The V end loses 2 bases and the J end loses 4 bases, and a stretch of 17 bases separates them. The germline V gene encodes CDR1 KGHDR and CDR2 SFDVKD. This TCR came from a man in his 70s with acute or convalescent COVID-19. The specimen was peripheral blood. Recombination connected TRBV24-1 to TRBJ1-5; the D gene is possibly TRBD1, with 6 bases matching. The nucleotide sequence reads TGTGCCACCAGTGATTCTACGGCCCAGGGGATGAATCAGCCCCAGCATTTT. This gives the protein CATSDSTAQGMNQPQHF.